The entry below gives a single T cell receptor beta chain sequence along with its context. Germline CDR1 and CDR2: SGHTA and FQGNSA. CDR3 length: 16 amino acids. With V trimmed by 0 bases and J by 4 bases, 4 bases remained unmatched. This sample was taken from a study of blood T cell repertoires in COVID-19. On the study more broadly: Samples of COVID-19 (acute and convalescent) were obtained from the United States, Italy and Spain. Sample material is recorded as cDNA or gDNA derived from T cells, B-cell-depleted T cells, or PBMCs.

Sequenced by immunoSEQ multiplex PCR; TCRdb stores in-frame clones only, minus some. The sample gives roughly 250,000 clones, around 82% of which show up once; approximately 0.94% is in the top ten. Enrolled during active infection, Seattle patients were then followed longitudinally. The chain recombines TRBV7-2 with TRBJ2-5; 11 bases fit TRBD2. The sequencing sample was made of peripheral blood. This receptor was identified in a human donor with COVID-19, enrolled during active disease. The donor label of this sample is uncertain. The DNA for the CDR3 is TGTGCCAGCAGCTTAGCAACTAGCGGGAGTTTAGAGACCCAGTACTTC. As protein: CASSLATSGSLETQYF.